The 22 T cell receptor beta chains in this list originate from one sample, sequenced in a study of human versus mouse CDR3 diversity and MHC coevolution. Some clones are missing from TCRdb's copy, which holds only in-frame ones; the method was immunoSEQ multiplex PCR. The sample contains about 83,000 clones, around 93% of which appear only once. The material sequenced was naive CD4+ T cells from blood. This sample's subset: CD45RO-negative CD62L-positive naive CD4 T cells. These TCRs come from a person aged 30 to 70 in good health.

The rearrangement links TRBV28 to TRBJ1-6; D possibly corresponds to TRBD1 (5 bases). CDR1 is MDHEN, CDR2 SYDVKM, per germline. The CDR3 extends over 19 amino acids. V lost 6 bases to trimming and J lost 5 bases, with 26 bases between them. The CDR3 here is CASSGPGSGVRSNNSPLHF. The CDR3 DNA is TGTGCCAGCAGCGGGCCGGGGTCGGGGGTCCGATCAAATAATTCACCCCTCCACTTT.

This clone was detected once. The rearrangement links TRBV6-1 to TRBJ1-6; 9 nucleotides agree with TRBD1. CDR3 length equals 15 residues. The V gene end was trimmed by 9 bases and the J gene end by 1 base; junction bases not matched to a gene: 4. Germline CDR1 is MNHNS and CDR2 is SASEGT. The CDR3 nucleotides read TGTGCCAGTACAGGGGGCAGGTCCTATAATTCACCCCTCCACTTT. Its translation is CASTGGRSYNSPLHF.

V usage is TRBV2 and J usage is TRBJ1-5; no firm D call. This CDR3 is built from 12 residues. Germline CDR1 reads SNHLY; CDR2 reads FYNNEI. V shed 3 bases and J shed 6 bases, with 6 bases lying between them. This CDR3 reads CASSDDSQPQHF. For the CDR3, the DNA is TGTGCCAGCAGTGACGATAGTCAGCCCCAGCATTTT.

The chain employs TRBV30 and TRBJ2-1; TRBD2 matches at 10 bases. The germline V gene encodes CDR1 GTSNPN and CDR2 SVGIG (reference sequence). Trimming removed 5 bases from V and 5 bases from J; junction bases left unmatched: 6. The CDR3 loop spans 14 amino acids. This CDR3 is CAWDRLAGDNEQFF. In DNA form, the CDR3 reads TGTGCCTGGGATAGACTAGCGGGTGACAATGAGCAGTTCTTC.

CDR3 residues: CASSFRTNSGELFF. CDR3 DNA: TGTGCCAGCAGTTTCCGAACAAATTCCGGGGAGCTGTTTTTT. The chain couples TRBV6-5 to TRBJ2-2; D is uncertain. CDR1 and CDR2 (germline): MNHEY, SVGAGI. The CDR3 has 14 residues. V lost 4 bases and J lost 6, with 12 bases in between.

This rearrangement joins TRBV7-9 to TRBJ1-4; 12 bases fit TRBD1. J lost 7 bases, V lost 2 bases, and 5 bases had no gene match. The CDR3 totals 16 residues. The germline V gene encodes CDR1 SEHNR and CDR2 FQNEAQ (reference sequence). CDR3 residues: CASSLIGTGGIEKLFF. The CDR3 DNA is TGTGCCAGCAGCTTAATAGGGACAGGGGGCATTGAAAAACTGTTTTTT.

The chain recombines TRBV27 with TRBJ2-1, with 8 positions matching TRBD2. Germline values: CDR1 MNHEY, CDR2 SMNVEV (reference sequence). The CDR3 consists of 16 residues. The junction had 11 bases not matched to a gene; V was cut back by 6 bases and J by 4 bases. In DNA form, the CDR3 reads TGTGCCAGCAGGGTTCAGAGCGGGGGCGAGTACAATGAGCAGTTCTTC. Translated: CASRVQSGGEYNEQFF.

This clone was seen only once. This chain uses TRBV11-3 with TRBJ2-3; no definite D call. V dropped 11 bases and J dropped 0 bases, with 21 bases sitting between them. The CDR3 sequence is 16 residues long. CDR1 is SGHNT and CDR2 is YENEEA in the germline V gene. DNA of the CDR3: TGTGCCGCCTGTCCCCCCCAGCAGAGGAGCACAGATACGCAGTATTTT. As protein: CAACPPQQRSTDTQYF. The entire variable domain, with the rest obtained from reference TRBV11-3 and TRBJ2-3, is as follows: EAGVVQSPRYKIIEKKQPVAFWCNPISGHNTLYWYLQNLGQGPELLIRYENEEAVDDSQLPKDRFSAERLKGVDSTLKIQPAELGDSAVYLCAACPPQQRSTDTQYFGPGTRLTVL.

The gene calls are TRBV6-1 and TRBJ1-2; D gene ambiguous. There are 13 residues in the CDR3. V lost 1 base, J lost 13 bases, and 16 bases lay in between. Germline CDR1 MNHNS, CDR2 SASEGT. CDR3 sequence (DNA): TGTGCCAGCAGTGAAGTTGAACCAAATAACTCCACCTTC. Translating gives CASSEVEPNNSTF.

The chain uses TRBV5-6 and TRBJ1-6, with 8 bases that match TRBD1. Germline CDR1 reads SGHDT; CDR2 reads YYEEEE. The CDR3 totals 16 residues. J lost 7 bases, V lost 3 bases, and 9 bases had no gene match. This CDR3 reads CASSSPWTGQNSPLHF. DNA of the CDR3: TGTGCCAGCAGCTCCCCCTGGACAGGGCAAAATTCACCCCTCCACTTT.

The chain links TRBV27 to TRBJ2-1; D may be TRBD1 (6 bases). V was pared by 1 base and J by 12 bases, with 22 bases between. The CDR3 has 16 amino acids. CDR1 and CDR2 from the germline V gene are MNHEY and SMNVEV (reference sequence). DNA for the CDR3: TGTGCCAGCAGTTTATTTCGGACAGACTATCCGATAGGGCAGTTCTTC. This translates into CASSLFRTDYPIGQFF.

V usage is TRBV5-1 and J usage is TRBJ2-3; TRBD2 matches 13 bases. Germline loops: CDR1 SGHRS, CDR2 YFSETQ. Losses at the gene ends were 0 bases for V and 4 bases for J; bases not matched to a gene: 8. The CDR3 totals 18 residues. CDR3 nucleotides: TGCGCCAGCAGCTTGGTGACTAGCGGGAGGCCACGACCAGATACGCAGTATTTT. It translates to CASSLVTSGRPRPDTQYF.

The chain recombines TRBV13 with TRBJ2-7; tentatively, D is TRBD2 (5 bases). The V end lost 5 bases, the J end lost 3 bases, and 11 bases lay between the germline ends. This CDR3 contains 13 residues. From germline, CDR1 is PRHDT and CDR2 FYEKMQ (reference sequence). Written as DNA, the CDR3 is TGTGCCAGCAGCCTTTACCGGGGCTACGAGCAGTACTTC. This encodes CASSLYRGYEQYF.

This sequence joins TRBV5-1 and TRBJ2-1, with D possibly matching TRBD1 (6 bases). Germline V gives CDR1 SGHRS, CDR2 YFSETQ. V shed 4 bases and J shed 2 bases, with 13 bases lying between them. The CDR3 length is 15 residues. The CDR3 region is CASSPSGAAYNEQFF. CDR3 in DNA: TGCGCCAGCAGCCCTTCAGGGGCCGCCTACAATGAGCAGTTCTTC.

The V gene is TRBV9, the J gene TRBJ2-3; 11 bases map to TRBD2. Germline V CDR1 and CDR2: SGDLS, YYNGEE. This CDR3 spans 17 amino acids. The J segment lost 4 bases and the V segment lost 2 bases, leaving 9 bases of the junction unmatched. The CDR3 nucleotides read TGTGCCAGCAGCGTCGGGACTAGCGGAGGGAAGGCAGATACGCAGTATTTT. Protein product: CASSVGTSGGKADTQYF.

V is TRBV11-2 and J is TRBJ2-1; 8 nucleotides align to TRBD2. The germline gives CDR1 SGHAT, CDR2 FQNNGV. The CDR3 length is 17 residues. With V trimmed by 7 bases and J by 0 bases, 11 bases remained unmatched. The CDR3: CASIPRSGASSYNEQFF. The CDR3 DNA follows: TGTGCCAGCATTCCCCGTAGCGGGGCTAGCTCCTACAATGAGCAGTTCTTC. Full variable domain (outside the CDR3, taken from reference TRBV11-2 and TRBJ2-1): EAGVAQSPRYKIIEKRQSVAFWCNPISGHATLYWYQQILGQGPKLLIQFQNNGVVDDSQLPKDRFSAERLKGVDSTLKIQPAKLEDSAVYLCASIPRSGASSYNEQFFGPGTRLTVL.

V is TRBV11-2 and J is TRBJ1-3; D not certain. This CDR3 region has 14 residues. CDR1 is SGHAT, CDR2 FQNNGV, per germline. Trimming removed 6 bases from V and 4 bases from J, with 13 bases in between. Written as DNA, the CDR3 is TGTGCCAGCAGTCCAGGCCCTTCGGGAAACACCATATATTTT. Protein product: CASSPGPSGNTIYF.

The chain links TRBV30 to TRBJ2-3; a possible D gene is TRBD1 (5 bases). The germline V gene encodes CDR1 GTSNPN and CDR2 SVGIG (reference sequence). V was shortened by 4 bases and J by 0 bases, with 8 bases between the two germline ends. The CDR3 runs to 13 residues. The CDR3 spells CAWTGPSTDTQYF. The CDR3 DNA reads as TGTGCCTGGACAGGGCCTAGCACAGATACGCAGTATTTT.

This clone was counted once. This chain connects TRBV7-9 to TRBJ1-4; D is possibly TRBD1 (6 bases). The CDR3 runs 15 residues. The V end was cut by 1 base, the J end by 5 bases, with 11 bases between. Per germline, CDR1 SEHNR and CDR2 FQNEAQ (reference sequence). CDR3 residues: CASSLGATGNEKLFF. In DNA form, the CDR3 reads TGTGCCAGCAGCTTAGGCGCGACAGGCAATGAAAAACTGTTTTTT.

This clone was seen just once. This chain connects TRBV2 to TRBJ2-1, with TRBD2 identical over 10 bases. The germline CDR1 and CDR2 sequences are SNHLY and FYNNEI. The V segment lost 5 bases and the J segment 2 bases; nucleotides outside the gene matches: 3. CDR3 length equals 15 residues. The CDR3 nucleotides read TGTGCCAGCAGTAGGACTAGCGGCACCTACAATGAGCAGTTCTTC. The encoded protein is CASSRTSGTYNEQFF.

This chain uses TRBV7-9 with TRBJ2-5; 7 bases map to TRBD1. Germline CDR1 reads SEHNR; CDR2 reads FQNEAQ (reference sequence). The J segment lost 1 base and the V segment lost 4 bases, leaving 6 bases of the junction unmatched. The CDR3 contains 15 residues. CDR3: CASSWGTAIQETQYF. CDR3 DNA sequence: TGTGCCAGCAGCTGGGGGACAGCGATCCAAGAGACCCAGTACTTC.

The chain is built from TRBV5-1 and TRBJ2-3; 7 positions agree with TRBD2. V dropped 3 bases and J dropped 1; count of bases not matched to a gene: 8. This CDR3 is built from 16 residues. Looked up from germline, CDR1 is SGHRS and CDR2 is YFSETQ. CDR3 in DNA: TGCGCCAGCAGCTCCCGGCCCCTAGCGGGCACAGATACGCAGTATTTT. It translates to CASSSRPLAGTDTQYF.